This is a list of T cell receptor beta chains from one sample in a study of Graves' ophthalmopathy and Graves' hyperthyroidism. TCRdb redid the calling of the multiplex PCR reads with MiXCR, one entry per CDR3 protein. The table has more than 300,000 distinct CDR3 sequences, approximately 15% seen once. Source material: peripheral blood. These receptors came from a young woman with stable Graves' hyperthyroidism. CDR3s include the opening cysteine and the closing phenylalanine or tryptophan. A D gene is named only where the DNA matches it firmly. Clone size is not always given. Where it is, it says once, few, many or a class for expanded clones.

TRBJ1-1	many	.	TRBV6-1	TGTGCCAGCAGGTTGGTCAGGGAGATCGCTTTCTTT	CASRLVREIAFF
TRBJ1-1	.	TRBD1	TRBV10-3	TGTGCCATCAGTGAGAGATTGACAGGGCCAAACACTGAAGCTTTCTTT	CAISERLTGPNTEAFF
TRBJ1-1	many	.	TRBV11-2	TGTGCCAGCAGCTTTGATAACAGGGAATGGGTTCACACTGAAGCTTTCTTT	CASSFDNREWVHTEAFF
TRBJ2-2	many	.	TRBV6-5	TGTGCCAGCAGTCCGGGTCTTTACGGGACCGGGGAGCTGTTTTTT	CASSPGLYGTGELFF
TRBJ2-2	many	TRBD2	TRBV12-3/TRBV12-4	TGTGCCAGCAGTGGGACTAGCGGGGGGAGAAATACCGGGGAGCTGTTTTTT	CASSGTSGGRNTGELFF
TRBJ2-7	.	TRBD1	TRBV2	TGTGCCAGCAGTTCGCGGACAGGGGCGGACGAGCAGTACTTC	CASSSRTGADEQYF
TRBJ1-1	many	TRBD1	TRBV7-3	TGTGCCAGCAGTTTAACCGGACAGGGGACCACTGAAGCTTTCTTT	CASSLTGQGTTEAFF
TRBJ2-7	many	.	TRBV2	TGTGCCAGCAGTATGTCGGGGCCCGAGCAGTACTTC	CASSMSGPEQYF
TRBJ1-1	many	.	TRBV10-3	TGTGCCATCAGTGCCAGGGAGAACACTGAAGCTTTCTTT	CAISARENTEAFF
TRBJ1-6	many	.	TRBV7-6	TGTGCCAGCAGCTTAGATCCGGGTATCGATTCACCCCTCCACTTT	CASSLDPGIDSPLHF
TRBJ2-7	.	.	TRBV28	TGTGCCAGCAGATTCGCGTCCGGCGCCTACGAGCAGTACTTC	CASRFASGAYEQYF
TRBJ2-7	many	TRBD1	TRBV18	TGTGCCAGCTCACCACTTCCCCCCTACAGGGGTACTGGATACGAGCAGTACTTC	CASSPLPPYRGTGYEQYF
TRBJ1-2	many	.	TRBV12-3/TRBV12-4	TGTGCCAGCAGTTTCGGGTTAGGAGACAGAAACTATGGCTACACCTTC	CASSFGLGDRNYGYTF